This T cell receptor (beta chain) was sequenced during a study of CD8 T cells in ankylosing spondylitis (TCRdb year 2017). About the full investigation: The study set out to find disease-linked TCR variants by profiling T cell receptor beta repertoires in ankylosing spondylitis patients and healthy donors. Peripheral blood was sampled, and synovial fluid was also collected from ankylosing spondylitis patients. In total, the full study cohort was made up of over a hundred healthy donors and 25 or so ankylosing spondylitis patients.

For sequencing, an Illumina HiSeq 2500 was employed. TCR beta libraries were prepared by quantitative 5'-RACE with molecular barcodes. As for the original processing: To identify disease-linked TCR variants, a new computational method was used, one built on a probabilistic model of VDJ rearrangement. The raw public data were reprocessed by TCRdb itself: fastp quality trimming at Q25, MiXCR clonotype calling, in-frame beta chains only. Rows with one shared CDR3 protein collapse into an entry with the most common genes and DNA. TCRdb assigned the V and J calls; the authors' analysis was not used. This sample gives more than 650,000 distinct CDR3 sequences in total; around 11% of them show up just once. Of the sample, 0.51% falls within the top ten clones. Points on this clonotype: The clone's antigen remains unknown. Base-call qualities are not available, and no considerably larger clone is one nucleotide away.

V and J lose 4 bases and 5 bases, and a span of 17 bases separates them. The CDR3 sequence holds 14 residues, the cysteine and phenylalanine included. Of all the DNA, just the CDR3 is kept, 42 bases in frame from base 1. CDR1 and CDR2 (GTSNPN, SVGIG) derive from the germline V gene (reference sequence). Points the paper makes about the study in general: The disease-linked clones had a CD8+ phenotype and were found at relatively low frequencies in peripheral blood. Some motif variants had previously been reported in the synovial fluid and blood of reactive arthritis patients, which suggests shared mechanisms of disease initiation. According to the report, matched synovial fluid samples from ankylosing spondylitis patients were significantly enriched for the disease-linked clones. A TCR beta motif of roughly 8 highly homologous amino acid variants appeared characteristic of blood from ankylosing spondylitis patients.

The TCR comes from a male donor with ankylosing spondylitis. Sequencing input: blood, either unsorted or a sorted T cell fraction (not recorded which). Here the chain combines TRBV30 and TRBJ2-5; the D gene is perhaps TRBD1, on 6 matching bases. For the CDR3, the sequence is CAWTPAGAGETQYF. The sequence in DNA is TGTGCCTGGACCCCAGCAGGGGCCGGGGAGACCCAGTACTTC.